This record covers a single TCR beta chain. Antigen unknown. Germline CDR1 SGHTA, CDR2 FQGNSA. The CDR3 runs to 15 residues. The V and J ends lost 2 bases and 0 bases respectively, with 8 bases between them. TCRdb's copy holds only in-frame clones and misses some; the assay was immunoSEQ multiplex PCR. The table lists 2 million to 2.5 million clones, over 85% of them singletons. A CD45RA+ naive subset and a CD45RA-negative memory subset were split from CD4+ cells. This record belongs to a study of shared clonotypes between healthy human individuals. Turning to the study itself: Researchers assigned three CD4 naive, three CD4 memory, two CD8 naive and one CD8 memory plate to each donor.

Findings and caveats of the study: Large sequencing depth failed to make sorted-subset sequencing complete, rarefaction showed.

The chain uses TRBV7-2 and TRBJ2-1; D uncertain. This sequence originates from a man between 18 and 35 years old in good health. Some clones in this sample may be carry-over from other donors' samples. Sequencing was carried out using naive CD4+ T cells from PBMCs. Subset reported: CD45RA+ positively selected. The CDR3 sequence is CASSLSLRSYNEQFF. CDR3 sequence (DNA): TGTGCCAGCAGCTTATCCCTCCGCTCCTACAATGAGCAGTTCTTC.